At least ten counts were recorded for the clone carrying this T cell receptor (beta chain). Its antigen is unidentified. The source of the sample is a study of T cell repertoires in cytomegalovirus infection. The overall study: Matching HLA type and CMV infection were both indicated by public TCR beta signatures.

TCRdb re-analysed the reads in MiXCR, keeping a single row per CDR3 protein. The sample consists of about 260,000 distinct CDR3 sequences, roughly 10% of them appearing once. The germline V gene has CDR1 SGHTA and CDR2 FQGNSA. The ends lost 6 bases at V and 5 bases at J; junction bases unmatched: 7. The CDR3 runs to 14 residues. Study-wide findings and caveats: CMV-specific TCR beta clonotypes restricted by HLA-C dominated the ex vivo response.

The sample comprised PBMCs. This sequence originates from a human donor in good health (CMV status not recorded). Some clones in this sample may be carry-over from other donors' samples. The rearrangement uses TRBV7-2 and TRBJ2-3; the match to TRBD2 covers 8 bases. The CDR3 coding sequence is TGTGCCAGCAGGAGGAGCGGGGGAAGAGATACGCAGTATTTT. Its protein is CASRRSGGRDTQYF.